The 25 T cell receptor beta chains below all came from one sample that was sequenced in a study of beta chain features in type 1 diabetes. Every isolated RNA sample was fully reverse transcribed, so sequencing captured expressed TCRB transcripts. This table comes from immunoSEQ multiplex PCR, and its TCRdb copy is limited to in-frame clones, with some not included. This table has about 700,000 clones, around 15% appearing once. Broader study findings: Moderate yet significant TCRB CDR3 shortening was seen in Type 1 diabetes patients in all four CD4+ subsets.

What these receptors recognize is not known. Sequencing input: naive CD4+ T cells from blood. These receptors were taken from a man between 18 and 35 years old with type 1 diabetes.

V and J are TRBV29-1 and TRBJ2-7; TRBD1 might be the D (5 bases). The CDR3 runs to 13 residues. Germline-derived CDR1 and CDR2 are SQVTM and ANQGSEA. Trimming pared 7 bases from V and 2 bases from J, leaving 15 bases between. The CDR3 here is CSARQKLTYEQYF. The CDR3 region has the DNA TGCAGCGCCCGACAGAAACTGACCTACGAGCAGTACTTC.

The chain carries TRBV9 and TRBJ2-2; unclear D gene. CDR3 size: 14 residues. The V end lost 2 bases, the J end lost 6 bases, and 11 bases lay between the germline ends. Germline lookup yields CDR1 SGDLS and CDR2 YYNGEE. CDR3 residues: CASSVPRWAGELFF. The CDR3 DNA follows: TGTGCCAGCAGCGTCCCGAGATGGGCCGGGGAGCTGTTTTTT.

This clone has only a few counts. The CDR3, as DNA: TGTGCCTGGAGGGAGACAGGCGAAAAACTGTTTTTT. Amino acid sequence: CAWRETGEKLFF. The chain uses TRBV30 and TRBJ1-4; perhaps TRBD1 as D (6 bases). V lost 3 bases to trimming and J lost 8 bases, with 10 bases between them. Germline loops: CDR1 GTSNPN, CDR2 SVGIG (reference sequence). The CDR3 is 12 residues long.

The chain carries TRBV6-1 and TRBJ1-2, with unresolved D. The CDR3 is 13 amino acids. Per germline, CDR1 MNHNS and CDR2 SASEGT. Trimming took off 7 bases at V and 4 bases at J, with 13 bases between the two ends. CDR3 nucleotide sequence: TGTGCCAGCACCGGGGAGCAGCTCTATGGCTACACCTTC. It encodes CASTGEQLYGYTF.

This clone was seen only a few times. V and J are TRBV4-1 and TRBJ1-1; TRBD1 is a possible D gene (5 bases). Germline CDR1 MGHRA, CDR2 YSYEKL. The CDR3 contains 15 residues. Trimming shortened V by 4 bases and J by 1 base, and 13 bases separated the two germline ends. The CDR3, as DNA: TGCGCCAGCAGCCCCCCCCGGGGACGGAACACTGAAGCTTTCTTT. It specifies CASSPPRGRNTEAFF.

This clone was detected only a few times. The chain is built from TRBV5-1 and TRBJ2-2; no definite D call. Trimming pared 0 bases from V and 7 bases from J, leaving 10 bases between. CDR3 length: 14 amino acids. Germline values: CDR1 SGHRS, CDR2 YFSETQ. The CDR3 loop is CASSLVPEVGELFF. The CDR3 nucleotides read TGCGCCAGCAGCTTGGTGCCAGAGGTCGGGGAGCTGTTTTTT.

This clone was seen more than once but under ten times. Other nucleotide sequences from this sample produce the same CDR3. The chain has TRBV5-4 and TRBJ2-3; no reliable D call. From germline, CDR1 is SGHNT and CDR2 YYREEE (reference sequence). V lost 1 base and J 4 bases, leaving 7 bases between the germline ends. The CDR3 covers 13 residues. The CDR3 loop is CASSLPGADTQYF. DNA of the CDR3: TGTGCCAGCAGCTTGCCGGGTGCAGATACGCAGTATTTT.

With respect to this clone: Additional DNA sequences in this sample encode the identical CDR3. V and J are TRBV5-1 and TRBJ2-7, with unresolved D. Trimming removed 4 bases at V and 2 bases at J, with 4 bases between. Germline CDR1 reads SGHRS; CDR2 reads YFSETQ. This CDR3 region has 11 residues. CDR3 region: CASSTTYEQYF. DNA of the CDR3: TGCGCCAGCAGCACTACCTACGAGCAGTACTTC.

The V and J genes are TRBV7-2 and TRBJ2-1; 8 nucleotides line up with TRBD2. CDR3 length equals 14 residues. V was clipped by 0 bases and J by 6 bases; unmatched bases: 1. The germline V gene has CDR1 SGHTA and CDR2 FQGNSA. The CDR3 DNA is TGTGCCAGCAGCTTAGCCGGGGGGGCCAATGAGCAGTTCTTC. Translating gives CASSLAGGANEQFF.

CDR3 sequence reads: CASSYGKSGGTEAFF. DNA of the CDR3: TGTGCCAGCAGTTATGGGAAGTCGGGGGGGACTGAAGCTTTCTTT. The chain links TRBV6-6 to TRBJ1-1; tentatively, D is TRBD1 (5 bases). Germline CDR1 is MNHNY and CDR2 is SVGAGI (reference sequence). Trimming pared 3 bases from V and 5 bases from J, leaving 16 bases between. The CDR3 is made up of 15 amino acids.

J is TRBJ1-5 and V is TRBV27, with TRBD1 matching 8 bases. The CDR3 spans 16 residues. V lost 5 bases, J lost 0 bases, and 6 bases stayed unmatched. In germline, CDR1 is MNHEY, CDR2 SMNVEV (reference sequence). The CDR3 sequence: CASSPLTGDSNQPQHF. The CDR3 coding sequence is TGTGCCAGCAGTCCCCTGACAGGGGATAGCAATCAGCCCCAGCATTTT.

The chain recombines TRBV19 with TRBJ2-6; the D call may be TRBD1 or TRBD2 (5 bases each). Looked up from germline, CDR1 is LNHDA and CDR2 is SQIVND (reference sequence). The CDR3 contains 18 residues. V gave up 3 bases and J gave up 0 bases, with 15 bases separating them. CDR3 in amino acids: CASSMGVPGSSGANVLTF. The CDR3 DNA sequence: TGTGCCAGTAGTATGGGGGTTCCGGGGAGCTCTGGGGCCAACGTCCTGACTTTC.

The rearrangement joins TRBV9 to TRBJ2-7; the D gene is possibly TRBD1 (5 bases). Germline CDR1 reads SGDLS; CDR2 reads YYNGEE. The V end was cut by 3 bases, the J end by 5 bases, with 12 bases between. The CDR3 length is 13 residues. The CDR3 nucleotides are TGTGCCAGCAGCGCCGACAGTACCGACGAGCAGTACTTC. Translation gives CASSADSTDEQYF.

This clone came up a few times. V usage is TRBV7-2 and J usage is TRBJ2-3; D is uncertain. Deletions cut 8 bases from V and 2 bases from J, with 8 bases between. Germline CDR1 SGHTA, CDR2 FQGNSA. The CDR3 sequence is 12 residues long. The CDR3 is CASRSYTDTQYF. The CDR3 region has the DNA TGTGCCAGCCGGTCCTACACAGATACGCAGTATTTT.

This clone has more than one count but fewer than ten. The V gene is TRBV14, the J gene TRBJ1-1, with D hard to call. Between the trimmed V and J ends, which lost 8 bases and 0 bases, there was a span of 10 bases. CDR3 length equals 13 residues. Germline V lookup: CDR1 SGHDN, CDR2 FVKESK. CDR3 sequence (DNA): TGTGCCAGCTCCCTCGCTTTGAACACTGAAGCTTTCTTT. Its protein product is CASSLALNTEAFF. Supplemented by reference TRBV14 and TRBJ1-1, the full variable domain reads EAGVTQFPSHSVIEKGQTVTLRCDPISGHDNLYWYRRVMGKEIKFLLHFVKESKQDESGMPNNRFLAERTGGTYSTLKVQPAELEDSGVYFCASSLALNTEAFFGQGTRLTVV.

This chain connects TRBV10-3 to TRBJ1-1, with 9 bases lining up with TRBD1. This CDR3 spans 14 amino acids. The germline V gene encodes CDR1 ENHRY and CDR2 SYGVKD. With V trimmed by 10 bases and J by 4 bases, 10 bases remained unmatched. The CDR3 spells CATGTGRVSTEAFF. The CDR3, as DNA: TGTGCCACCGGGACAGGGCGGGTGAGCACTGAAGCTTTCTTT.

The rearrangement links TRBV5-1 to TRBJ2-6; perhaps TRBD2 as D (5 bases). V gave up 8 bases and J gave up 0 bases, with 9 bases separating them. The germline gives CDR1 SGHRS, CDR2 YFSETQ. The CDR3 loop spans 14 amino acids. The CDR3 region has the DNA TGCGCCAGTGACCGGGACTCTGGGGCCAACGTCCTGACTTTC. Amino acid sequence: CASDRDSGANVLTF.

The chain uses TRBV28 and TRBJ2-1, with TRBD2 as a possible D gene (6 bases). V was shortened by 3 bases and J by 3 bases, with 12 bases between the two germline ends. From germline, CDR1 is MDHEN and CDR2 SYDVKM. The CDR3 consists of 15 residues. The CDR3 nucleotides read TGTGCCAGCAGTTTGTTAGGAGGGTACTACAATGAGCAGTTCTTC. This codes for CASSLLGGYYNEQFF.

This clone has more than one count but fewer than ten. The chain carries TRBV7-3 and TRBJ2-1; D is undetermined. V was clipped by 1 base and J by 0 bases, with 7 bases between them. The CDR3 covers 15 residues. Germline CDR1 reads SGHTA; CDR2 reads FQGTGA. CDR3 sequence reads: CASSLSQVSYNEQFF. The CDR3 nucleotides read TGTGCCAGCAGCTTAAGCCAGGTCTCCTACAATGAGCAGTTCTTC. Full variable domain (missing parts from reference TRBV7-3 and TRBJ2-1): GAGVSQTPSNKVTEKGKYVELRCDPISGHTALYWYRQSLGQGPEFLIYFQGTGAADDSGLPNDRFFAVRPEGSVSTLKIQRTERGDSAVYLCASSLSQVSYNEQFFGPGTRLTVL.

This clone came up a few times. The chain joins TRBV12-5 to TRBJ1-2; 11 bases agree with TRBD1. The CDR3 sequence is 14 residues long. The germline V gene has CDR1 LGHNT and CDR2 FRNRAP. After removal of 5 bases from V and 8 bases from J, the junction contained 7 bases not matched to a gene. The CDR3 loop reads CASGNAGTGGGYTF. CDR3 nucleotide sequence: TGTGCTAGTGGTAACGCCGGGACAGGGGGAGGCTACACCTTC.

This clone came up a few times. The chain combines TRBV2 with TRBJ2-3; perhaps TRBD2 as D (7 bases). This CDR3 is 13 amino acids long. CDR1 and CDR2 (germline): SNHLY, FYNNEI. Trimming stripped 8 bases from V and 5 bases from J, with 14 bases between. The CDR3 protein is CASSGGGVDTQYF. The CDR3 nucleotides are TGTGCCAGCTCCGGAGGGGGGGTAGATACGCAGTATTTT.

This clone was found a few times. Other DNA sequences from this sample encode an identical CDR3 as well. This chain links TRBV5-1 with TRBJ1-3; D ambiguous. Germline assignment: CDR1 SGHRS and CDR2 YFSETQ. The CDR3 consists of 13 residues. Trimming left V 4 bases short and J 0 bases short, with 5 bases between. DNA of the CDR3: TGCGCCAGCAGCGAGGGCTCTGGAAACACCATATATTTT. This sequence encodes CASSEGSGNTIYF.

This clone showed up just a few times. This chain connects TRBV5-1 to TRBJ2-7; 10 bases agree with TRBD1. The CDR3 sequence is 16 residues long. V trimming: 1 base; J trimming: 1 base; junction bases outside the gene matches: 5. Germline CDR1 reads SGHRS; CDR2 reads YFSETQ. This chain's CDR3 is CASSLLLDRGSYEQYF. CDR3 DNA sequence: TGCGCCAGCAGCTTGCTCTTGGACAGGGGGTCCTACGAGCAGTACTTC.

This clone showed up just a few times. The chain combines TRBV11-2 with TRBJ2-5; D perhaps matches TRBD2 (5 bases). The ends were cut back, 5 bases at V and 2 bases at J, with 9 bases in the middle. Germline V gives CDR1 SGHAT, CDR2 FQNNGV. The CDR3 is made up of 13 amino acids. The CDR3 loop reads CASSPGIQETQYF. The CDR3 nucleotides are TGTGCCAGCAGCCCCGGGATACAAGAGACCCAGTACTTC.

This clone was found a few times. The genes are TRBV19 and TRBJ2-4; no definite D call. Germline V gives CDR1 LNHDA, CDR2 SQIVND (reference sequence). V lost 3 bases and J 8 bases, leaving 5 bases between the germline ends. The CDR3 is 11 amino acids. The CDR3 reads CASSIRDIQYF. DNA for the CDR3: TGTGCCAGTAGTATCCGGGACATTCAGTACTTC.